This TCR beta chain was observed in a study of blood T cell repertoires in COVID-19. About the research overall: Samples came from the United States, Italy and Spain, spanning acute and convalescent COVID-19. Sample material is recorded as cDNA or gDNA derived from T cells, B-cell-depleted T cells, or PBMCs.

Methods used by the authors: The authors estimated nucleated cell counts from reference gene primer amplification. Sequencing used immunoSEQ multiplex PCR; TCRdb keeps in-frame clones, though not all of them. That table furnishes V, J and clone size, whereas the DNA furnished D and trimming. The sample lists approximately 300,000 clones, around four fifths seen once, with approximately 1.2% in the top ten. The CDR3 is made up of 16 amino acids. Germline V gives CDR1 MNHEY, CDR2 SVGEGT. J lost 1 base, V lost 0 bases, and 2 bases had no gene match. The sample comprised peripheral blood. The sequence derives from a woman in her forties or fifties with acute or convalescent COVID-19. The chain combines TRBV6-2 or TRBV6-3 with TRBJ2-2; 7 bases map to TRBD2. CDR3 residues: CASSYSIAGNTGELFF. In DNA, the CDR3 is TGTGCCAGCAGTTACTCGATAGCGGGGAACACCGGGGAGCTGTTTTTT.